These 2 T cell receptor beta chains came from one sample sequenced in a study of radiotherapy plus CTLA-4 blockade in lung cancer. TCRdb's table, derived via immunoSEQ multiplex PCR, lists solely in-frame clones and lacks some. This sample has tens of thousands of clones, with 70% to 80% found just once. This specimen was peripheral blood, taken from a patient treated with radiotherapy plus ipilimumab. All receptors derive from a human donor with non-small cell lung cancer that progressed on radiotherapy plus ipilimumab.

The chain is built from TRBV11-2 and TRBJ2-2; maybe TRBD2 (7 bases). CDR1 is SGHAT and CDR2 is FQNNGV in the germline V gene. This CDR3 comprises 14 residues. Trimming took 6 bases from V and 6 from J, leaving 14 bases between them. CDR3 DNA sequence: TGTGCCAGCAGACAGGGAGGGGTTCCCGGGGAGCTGTTTTTT. Encoded protein: CASRQGGVPGELFF.

The V gene is TRBV5-6, the J gene TRBJ2-7, with 9 bases lining up with TRBD1. Germline CDR1 SGHDT, CDR2 YYEEEE. The CDR3 runs to 14 residues. With V trimmed by 4 bases and J by 4 bases, 6 bases remained unmatched. The CDR3: CASSQDRGAYEQYF. Written as DNA, the CDR3 is TGTGCCAGCAGCCAGGACAGGGGTGCTTACGAGCAGTACTTC.